One sample yielded the 14 T cell receptor beta chains listed below, sequenced in a study of blood T cell repertoires in COVID-19. TCRdb keeps only in-frame clones here, not all; method: immunoSEQ multiplex PCR. The sample yields about 180,000 clones, around 85% seen once. Sequenced material: peripheral blood. The receptor source for this set is a woman aged 80 or older with acute or convalescent COVID-19.

This clone was seen once. The rearrangement joins TRBV27 to TRBJ1-4, with no clear D. V lost 3 bases and J 4 bases, leaving 9 bases between the germline ends. The CDR3 is 14 residues long. Germline CDR1 MNHEY, CDR2 SMNVEV (reference sequence). This CDR3 is CASSFGGRNEKLFF. The CDR3 DNA reads TGTGCCAGCAGTTTTGGAGGACGTAATGAAAAACTGTTTTTT.

The chain links TRBV5-4 to TRBJ2-7, with D hard to call. V lost 3 bases, J lost 0 bases, and 13 bases lay in between. The CDR3 loop spans 15 amino acids. In germline, CDR1 is SGHNT, CDR2 YYREEE (reference sequence). The CDR3 protein is CASSSSMVSSYEQYF. Written as DNA, the CDR3 is TGTGCCAGCAGCTCCTCCATGGTTAGCTCCTACGAGCAGTACTTC.

V gene TRBV5-4 combines with J gene TRBJ2-2, with D tentatively TRBD2 (6 bases). CDR1 and CDR2 from the germline V gene are SGHNT and YYREEE (reference sequence). This CDR3 is built from 18 residues. The V end was cut by 1 base, the J end by 3 bases, with 19 bases between. The CDR3 DNA reads as TGTGCCAGCAGCTTGAGGGCCAGGAGGGATGTCGACACCGGGGAGCTGTTTTTT. Translating it yields CASSLRARRDVDTGELFF.

The rearrangement uses TRBV2 and TRBJ1-2; 9 nucleotides align to TRBD1. Germline V lookup: CDR1 SNHLY, CDR2 FYNNEI. CDR3 length: 12 amino acids. V gave up 5 bases and J gave up 7 bases; unmatched junction bases: 2. CDR3 sequence: CASSRDRAGYTF. The DNA of the CDR3 is TGTGCCAGCAGTCGGGACAGGGCTGGCTACACCTTC.

CDR3 DNA sequence: TGCGCCAGCAGTCGTCGTCGCAGGCAGTCTGGTCAGCCCCAGCATTTT. Its translation: CASSRRRRQSGQPQHF. This sequence joins TRBV23-1 and TRBJ1-5; no definite D call. TRBV23-1 is marked as an open reading frame, function uncertain. There are 16 residues in the CDR3. V lost 4 bases and J 6 bases, leaving 19 bases between the germline ends.

This clone was seen a few times. The chain links TRBV10-3 to TRBJ2-1; 7 bases line up with TRBD2. The trim removed 6 bases at V and 0 bases at J, leaving 8 bases unmatched. The CDR3 loop spans 16 amino acids. Germline CDR1 ENHRY, CDR2 SYGVKD. CDR3: CAISPKAGVSYNEQFF. CDR3 DNA sequence: TGTGCCATCAGCCCCAAGGCGGGGGTCTCCTACAATGAGCAGTTCTTC.

V gene TRBV7-2 combines with J gene TRBJ2-1; D is perhaps TRBD1 (5 bases). The V end lost 5 bases, the J end lost 4 bases, and 15 bases lay between the germline ends. Germline V gives CDR1 SGHTA, CDR2 FQGNSA. The CDR3 is made up of 15 amino acids. DNA for the CDR3: TGTGCCAGCAGCCCAGACAGCAGCTTGTACAATGAGCAGTTCTTC. This codes for CASSPDSSLYNEQFF.

The rearrangement links TRBV3-1 (or the pseudogene TRBV3-2) to TRBJ1-6, with 8 bases that match TRBD1. Per the germline V gene, CDR1 is LGHDT and CDR2 is YNNKEL (reference sequence). V lost 6 bases to trimming and J lost 0 bases; unmatched junction nucleotides: 10. CDR3 length: 18 amino acids. The CDR3, as DNA: TGTGCCAGCAGTCGGACAGGGAGTATTAGCTCCTATAATTCACCCCTCCACTTT. Translation: CASSRTGSISSYNSPLHF.

The count of this clone is one. The same CDR3 also results from other DNA sequences found in this sample. V and J are TRBV3-1 (or the pseudogene TRBV3-2) and TRBJ2-3; 7 nucleotides align to TRBD2. The ends lost 2 bases at V and 0 bases at J; junction bases unmatched: 2. Per germline, CDR1 LGHDT and CDR2 YNNKEL (reference sequence). CDR3 length equals 15 residues. The CDR3 region is CASSQLAASTDTQYF. Written as DNA, the CDR3 is TGTGCCAGCAGCCAACTAGCGGCGAGCACAGATACGCAGTATTTT.

The genes are TRBV15 and TRBJ1-2; maybe TRBD1 (5 bases). V shed 0 bases and J shed 1 base, with 9 bases lying between them. The CDR3 runs to 15 residues. CDR1 and CDR2 (germline): LNHNV, YYDKDF (reference sequence). CDR3 coding DNA: TGTGCCACCAGCAGAGATAGGGGAATTAACTATGGCTACACCTTC. This gives the protein CATSRDRGINYGYTF.

This clone was seen once. This chain joins TRBV6-6 and TRBJ2-7; weak D call: TRBD1 (5 bases). V lost 6 bases, J lost 2 bases, and 17 bases lay in between. This CDR3 region has 15 residues. CDR1 and CDR2 from the germline V gene are MNHNY and SVGAGI (reference sequence). CDR3: CASSPQNKGTYEQYF. The CDR3 nucleotides read TGTGCCAGCAGCCCCCAGAACAAGGGGACCTACGAGCAGTACTTC.

The rearrangement uses TRBV9 and TRBJ2-1; 7 positions match TRBD2. V trimming: 5 bases; J trimming: 0 bases; junction bases outside the gene matches: 5. The CDR3 length is 15 residues. Germline V CDR1 and CDR2: SGDLS, YYNGEE. CDR3: CASSRSGASYNEQFF. DNA of the CDR3: TGTGCCAGCAGTCGGAGCGGGGCCTCCTACAATGAGCAGTTCTTC.

This chain joins TRBV7-2 and TRBJ2-1; 11 nucleotides line up with TRBD2. The V gene end was trimmed by 5 bases and the J gene end by 2 bases; junction bases not matched to a gene: 2. The CDR3 covers 15 residues. Germline lookup yields CDR1 SGHTA and CDR2 FQGNSA. CDR3 in amino acids: CASSMTSGTYNEQFF. The CDR3 bases are TGTGCCAGCAGCATGACTAGCGGGACCTACAATGAGCAGTTCTTC.

The J gene is TRBJ2-7, the V gene TRBV4-3; TRBD2 is a possible D gene (6 bases). Germline-derived CDR1 and CDR2 are LGHNA and YSLEER. The CDR3 contains 13 residues. Trimming shortened V by 4 bases and J by 6 bases, and 13 bases separated the two germline ends. DNA for the CDR3: TGCGCCAGCAGCCGTAACCGGGAGCCCGAGCAGTACTTC. Translating gives CASSRNREPEQYF.